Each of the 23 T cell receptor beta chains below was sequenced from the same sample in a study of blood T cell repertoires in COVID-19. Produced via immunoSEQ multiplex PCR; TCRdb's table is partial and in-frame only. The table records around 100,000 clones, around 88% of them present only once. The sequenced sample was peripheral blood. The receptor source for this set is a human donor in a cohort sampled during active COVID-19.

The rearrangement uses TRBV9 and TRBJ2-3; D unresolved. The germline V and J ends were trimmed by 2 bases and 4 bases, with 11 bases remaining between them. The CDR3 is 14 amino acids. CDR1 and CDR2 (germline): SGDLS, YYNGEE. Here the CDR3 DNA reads TGTGCCAGCAGCGTTGGAACCGGAGCAGATACGCAGTATTTT. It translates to CASSVGTGADTQYF.

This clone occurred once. For the CDR3, the DNA is TGTGCCAGCGGTAGACAGGGGGCGGTCGGCTACACCTTC. Protein sequence: CASGRQGAVGYTF. The gene calls are TRBV27 and TRBJ1-2; TRBD1 aligns across 10 bases. V gave up 8 bases and J gave up 8 bases; unmatched junction bases: 8. The CDR3 runs 13 residues. Per the germline V gene, CDR1 is MNHEY and CDR2 is SMNVEV (reference sequence).

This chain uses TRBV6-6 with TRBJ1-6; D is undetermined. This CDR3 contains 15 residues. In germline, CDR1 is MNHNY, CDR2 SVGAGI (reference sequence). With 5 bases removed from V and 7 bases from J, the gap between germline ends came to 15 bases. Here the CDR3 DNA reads TGTGCCAGCAGTCGTGGTAGATCGGTGAATTCACCCCTCCACTTT. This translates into CASSRGRSVNSPLHF.

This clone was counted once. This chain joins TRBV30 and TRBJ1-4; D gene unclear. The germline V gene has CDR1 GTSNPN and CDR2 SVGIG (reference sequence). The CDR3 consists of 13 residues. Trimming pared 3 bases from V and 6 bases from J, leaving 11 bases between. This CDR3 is CAWSPSADEKLFF. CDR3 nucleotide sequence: TGTGCCTGGAGCCCTTCGGCGGATGAAAAACTGTTTTTT.

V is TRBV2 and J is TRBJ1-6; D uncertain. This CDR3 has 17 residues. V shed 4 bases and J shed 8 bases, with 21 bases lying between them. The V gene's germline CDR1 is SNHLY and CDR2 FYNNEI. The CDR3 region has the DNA TGTGCCAGCAGTGCGCCACAAGCACAAGGGAGGGATTCACCCCTCCACTTT. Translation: CASSAPQAQGRDSPLHF.

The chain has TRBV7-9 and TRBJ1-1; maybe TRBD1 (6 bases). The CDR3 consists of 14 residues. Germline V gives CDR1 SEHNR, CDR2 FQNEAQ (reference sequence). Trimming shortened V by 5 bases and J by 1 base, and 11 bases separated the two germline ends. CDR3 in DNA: TGTGCCAGCAGCCTCAGGGGCACGAACACTGAAGCTTTCTTT. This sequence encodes CASSLRGTNTEAFF.

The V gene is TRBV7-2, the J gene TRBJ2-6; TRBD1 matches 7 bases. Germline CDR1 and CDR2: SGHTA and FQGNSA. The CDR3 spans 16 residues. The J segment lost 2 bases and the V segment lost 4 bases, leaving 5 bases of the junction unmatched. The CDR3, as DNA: TGTGCCAGCAGCTCGCAGGGGGTAGCTGGGGCCAACGTCCTGACTTTC. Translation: CASSSQGVAGANVLTF.

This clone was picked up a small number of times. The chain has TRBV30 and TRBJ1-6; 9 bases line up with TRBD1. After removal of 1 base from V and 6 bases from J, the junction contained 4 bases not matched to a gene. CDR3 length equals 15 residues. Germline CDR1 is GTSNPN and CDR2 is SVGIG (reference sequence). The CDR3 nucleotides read TGTGCCTGGAGTGAGTTGGGACAGGGTAATTCACCCCTCCACTTT. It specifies CAWSELGQGNSPLHF.

CDR3 DNA: TGTGCCAGCAGCAGGGATTTGGGCAATCAGCCCCAGCATTTT. Protein: CASSRDLGNQPQHF. V is TRBV28 and J is TRBJ1-5, with TRBD1 as a possible D gene (5 bases). Germline CDR1 reads MDHEN; CDR2 reads SYDVKM. Trimming took 6 bases from V and 2 from J, leaving 11 bases between them. This CDR3 is built from 14 residues.

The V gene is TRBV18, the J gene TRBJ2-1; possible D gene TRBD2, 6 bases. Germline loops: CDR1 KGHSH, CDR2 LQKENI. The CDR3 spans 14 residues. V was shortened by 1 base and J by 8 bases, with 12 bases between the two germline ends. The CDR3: CASSPRPLAYEQFF. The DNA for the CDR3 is TGTGCCAGCTCACCACGCCCTCTAGCGTATGAGCAGTTCTTC.

CDR3 in amino acids: CASSFSGTGQFF. The CDR3, as DNA: TGTGCCAGCAGCTTCAGTGGGACAGGGCAGTTCTTC. The chain couples TRBV7-6 to TRBJ2-1, with 8 bases fitting TRBD1. This CDR3 has 12 residues. V lost 3 bases, J lost 12 bases, and 4 bases stayed unmatched. Germline V gene sequence: CDR1 SGHVS, CDR2 FNYEAQ. Combining the CDR3 with reference TRBV7-6 and TRBJ2-1 gives the whole variable domain GAGVSQSPRYKVTKRGQDVALRCDPISGHVSLYWYRQALGQGPEFLTYFNYEAQQDKSGLPNDRFSAERPEGSISTLTIQRTEQRDSAMYRCASSFSGTGQFFGPGTRLTVL.

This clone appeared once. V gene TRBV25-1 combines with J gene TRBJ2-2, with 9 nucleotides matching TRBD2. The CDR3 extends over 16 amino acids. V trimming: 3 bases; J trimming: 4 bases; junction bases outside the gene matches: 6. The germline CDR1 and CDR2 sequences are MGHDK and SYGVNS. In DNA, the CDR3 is TGTGCCAGCAGTGACATAGCGGGAGATTTCACCGGGGAGCTGTTTTTT. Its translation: CASSDIAGDFTGELFF.

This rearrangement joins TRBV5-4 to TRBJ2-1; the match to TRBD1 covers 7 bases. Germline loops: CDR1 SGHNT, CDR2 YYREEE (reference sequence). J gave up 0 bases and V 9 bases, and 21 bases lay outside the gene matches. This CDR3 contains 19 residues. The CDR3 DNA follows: TGTGCCACCAGACAGGGAATGGACTCACAGCCTAGCTCCTACAATGAGCAGTTCTTC. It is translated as CATRQGMDSQPSSYNEQFF.

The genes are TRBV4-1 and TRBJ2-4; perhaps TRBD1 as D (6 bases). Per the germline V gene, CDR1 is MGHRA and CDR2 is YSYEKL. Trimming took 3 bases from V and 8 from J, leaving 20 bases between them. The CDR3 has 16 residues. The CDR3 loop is CASSQGANVGGYIQYF. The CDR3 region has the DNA TGCGCCAGCAGCCAGGGGGCCAATGTAGGAGGCTACATTCAGTACTTC.

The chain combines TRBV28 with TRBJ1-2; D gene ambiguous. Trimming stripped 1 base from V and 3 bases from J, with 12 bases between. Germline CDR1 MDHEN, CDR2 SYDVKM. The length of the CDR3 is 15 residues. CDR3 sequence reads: CASSLLSVGDYGYTF. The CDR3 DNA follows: TGTGCCAGCAGTTTATTGTCGGTAGGAGACTATGGCTACACCTTC.

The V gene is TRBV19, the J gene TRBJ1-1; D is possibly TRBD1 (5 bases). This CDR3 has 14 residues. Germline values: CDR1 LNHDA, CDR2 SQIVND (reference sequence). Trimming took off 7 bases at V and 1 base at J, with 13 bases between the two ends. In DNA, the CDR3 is TGTGCCAGTATACTGGACACAAAGAACACTGAAGCTTTCTTT. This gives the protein CASILDTKNTEAFF. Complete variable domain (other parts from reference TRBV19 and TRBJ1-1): DGGITQSPKYLFRKEGQNVTLSCEQNLNHDAMYWYRQDPGQGLRLIYYSQIVNDFQKGDIAEGYSVSREKKESFPLTVTSAQKNPTAFYLCASILDTKNTEAFFGQGTRLTVV.

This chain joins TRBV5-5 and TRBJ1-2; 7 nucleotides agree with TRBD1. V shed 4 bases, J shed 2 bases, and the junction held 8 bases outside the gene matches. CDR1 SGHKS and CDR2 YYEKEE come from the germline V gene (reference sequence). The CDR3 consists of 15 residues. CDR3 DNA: TGTGCCAGCAGCCTGGGAGGGGGCAAGAACTATGGCTACACCTTC. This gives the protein CASSLGGGKNYGYTF. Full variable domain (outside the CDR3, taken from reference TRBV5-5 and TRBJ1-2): DAGVTQSPTHLIKTRGQQVTLRCSPISGHKSVSWYQQVLGQGPQFIFQYYEKEERGRGNFPDRFSARQFPNYSSELNVNALLLGDSALYLCASSLGGGKNYGYTFGSGTRLTVV.

In DNA form, the CDR3 reads TGTGCCAGCAGTGTACCGAGGGGACACCCGATGAACACTGAAGCTTTCTTT. It specifies CASSVPRGHPMNTEAFF. This chain links TRBV6-1 with TRBJ1-1; weak D call: TRBD1 (6 bases). Looked up from germline, CDR1 is MNHNS and CDR2 is SASEGT. V was cut by 4 bases and J by 0 bases, with 18 bases left in between. The CDR3 has 17 amino acids.

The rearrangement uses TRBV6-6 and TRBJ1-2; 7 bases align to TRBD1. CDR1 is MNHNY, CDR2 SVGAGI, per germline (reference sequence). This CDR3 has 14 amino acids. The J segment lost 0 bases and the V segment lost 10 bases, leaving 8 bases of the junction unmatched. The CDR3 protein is CATVDRPANYGYTF. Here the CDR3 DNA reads TGTGCCACCGTGGACAGGCCAGCTAACTATGGCTACACCTTC.

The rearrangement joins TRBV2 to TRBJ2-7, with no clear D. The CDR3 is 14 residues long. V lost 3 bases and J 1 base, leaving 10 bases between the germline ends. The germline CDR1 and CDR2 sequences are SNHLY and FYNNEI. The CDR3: CASSDTSASYEQYF. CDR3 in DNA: TGTGCCAGCAGTGATACGAGCGCGTCCTACGAGCAGTACTTC. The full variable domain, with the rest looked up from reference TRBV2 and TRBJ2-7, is EPEVTQTPSHQVTQMGQEVILRCVPISNHLYFYWYRQILGQKVEFLVSFYNNEISEKSEIFDDQFSVERPDGSNFTLKIRSTKLEDSAMYFCASSDTSASYEQYFGPGTRLTVT.

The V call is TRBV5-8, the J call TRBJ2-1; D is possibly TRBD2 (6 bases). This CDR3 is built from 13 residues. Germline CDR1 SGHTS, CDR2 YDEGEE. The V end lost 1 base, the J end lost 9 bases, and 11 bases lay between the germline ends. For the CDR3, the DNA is TGTGCCAGCAGCTTGCGGGAGCCGGCTGAGCAGTTCTTC. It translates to CASSLREPAEQFF.

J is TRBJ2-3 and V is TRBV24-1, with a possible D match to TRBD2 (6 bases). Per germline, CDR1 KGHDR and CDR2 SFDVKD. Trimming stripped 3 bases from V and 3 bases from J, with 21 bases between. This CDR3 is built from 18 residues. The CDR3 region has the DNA TGTGCCACCAGTGATCCCGACGGAATCGCGGGGAGGACAGATACGCAGTATTTT. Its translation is CATSDPDGIAGRTDTQYF.

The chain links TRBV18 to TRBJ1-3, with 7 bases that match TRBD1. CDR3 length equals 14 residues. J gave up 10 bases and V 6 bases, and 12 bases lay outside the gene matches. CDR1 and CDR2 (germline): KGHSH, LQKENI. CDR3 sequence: CASSEARDSRTIYF. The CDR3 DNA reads TGTGCCAGCTCCGAAGCCCGGGACAGTAGGACCATATATTTT.